This T cell receptor (beta chain) was identified in a study of identical twins. With no exceptions, donors were healthy Caucasians. MiXCR, applied by TCRdb to the 5' RACE reads, yields one record per CDR3 protein. The data contain some 660,000 distinct CDR3 sequences, more than 6.5% of them seen just once; the ten biggest clones take up around 0.95%. Germline values: CDR1 DFQATT, CDR2 SNEGSKA (reference sequence). CDR3 length: 13 amino acids. This sample was shared with a second study, whose subject was yellow fever vaccine responses in identical twins. Per that study: Among the twins, the vaccine T cell response reportedly seemed partly convergent and partly personalized.

The sequence derives from a woman in her late teens or twenties in good health. Sequenced material: PBMCs. The chain combines TRBV20-1 with TRBJ1-5; D call uncertain. Written as DNA, the CDR3 is TGCAGCGTGGGAACAGATCGCAATCAGCCCCAGCATTTT. Translation: CSVGTDRNQPQHF.